This entry describes one TCR beta chain. The sample comes from a study of blood T cell repertoires in COVID-19. As handled by the study authors: By means of reference gene primer amplification, nucleated cell counts were estimated. Generated by immunoSEQ multiplex PCR, the TCRdb table keeps only in-frame clones and is missing some. V, J and clone size were drawn from that table, and D and trimming were deduced from the DNA. This table has 60,000 to 70,000 clones, around four fifths appearing once. The germline V and J ends were trimmed by 1 base and 4 bases, with 13 bases remaining between them. CDR1 and CDR2 (germline): SGHTA, FQGNSA. The CDR3 contains 16 residues.

The V gene is TRBV7-2, the J gene TRBJ2-2; D may be TRBD1 (5 bases). This TCR was recovered from a woman aged 70 to 79 with acute or convalescent COVID-19. Source material: peripheral blood. The CDR3 coding sequence is TGTGCCAGCAGCTTAGTTGGGGCCAGTCCCACCGGGGAGCTGTTTTTT. It specifies CASSLVGASPTGELFF.